These T cell receptor beta chains were read from a single sample in a study of technical replicates of blood from several donors. Measured with immunoSEQ multiplex PCR; TCRdb has only the in-frame clones, and not every one. Of about 94,000 clones listed, more than 90% were seen once; the top ten hold 0.2% to 0.25%. The sequenced material came from T cells isolated from PBMCs. The source is a human donor in good health. Each CDR3 is given with its conserved first and last residue. The order of the fields is J gene, V gene, D gene, clone size, CDR3 protein, CDR3 DNA. A D gene is named only where the DNA matches it firmly. Not every row has a clone size; where given, it reads once, few, many or a size class.

TRBJ2-7,TRBV6-5,.,.,CASSPLTAQTSEQYF,TGTGCCAGCAGTCCCTTGACGGCCCAAACTAGCGAGCAGTACTTC
TRBJ1-6,TRBV4-1,.,once,CASSQVWQSNSPLHF,TGCGCCAGCAGCCAAGTCTGGCAGTCCAATTCACCCCTCCACTTT
TRBJ1-2,TRBV30,TRBD1,.,CACRGWDGYTF,TGTGCCTGCAGGGGGTGGGATGGCTACACCTTC
TRBJ2-7,TRBV19,.,.,CASRRQDSSYEQYF,TGTGCCAGTCGAAGACAGGACAGCTCCTACGAGCAGTACTTC
TRBJ1-1,TRBV27,.,.,CASRYSPMNTEAFF,TGTGCCAGCAGATACAGCCCTATGAACACTGAAGCTTTCTTT
TRBJ1-2,TRBV7-9,.,.,CASSLVSGGDYGYTF,TGTGCCAGCAGCTTAGTGTCCGGGGGTGACTATGGCTACACCTTC
TRBJ2-5,TRBV7-7,TRBD2,.,CASSLGRGGFQETQYF,TGTGCTAGCAGCTTAGGACGCGGGGGGTTCCAAGAGACCCAGTACTTC
TRBJ2-5,TRBV6-1,TRBD2,.,CASSDRREGWDPQETQYF,TGTGCCAGCAGTGACCGACGGGAGGGCTGGGACCCCCAAGAGACCCAGTACTTC
TRBJ2-1,TRBV29-1,.,.,CSVLFEGEQFF,TGCAGCGTTTTATTTGAGGGTGAGCAGTTCTTC
TRBJ2-2,TRBV6-1,TRBD2,.,CASTGLAGDTGELFF,TGTGCCAGCACCGGACTAGCGGGGGACACCGGGGAGCTGTTTTTT
TRBJ2-7,TRBV19,TRBD1,.,CASSRGTARLTDEQYF,TGTGCCAGTAGTAGGGGGACAGCTCGACTGACTGACGAGCAGTACTTC
TRBJ1-5,TRBV30,TRBD1,few,CAWSEGQLNQPQHF,TGTGCCTGGAGTGAGGGACAGCTCAATCAGCCCCAGCATTTT
TRBJ2-2,TRBV7-6,TRBD1,.,CASSLGQGDYSNTGELFF,TGTGCCAGCAGCTTAGGACAGGGTGATTACTCGAACACCGGGGAGCTGTTTTTT
TRBJ2-1,TRBV6-6,TRBD2,.,CASSPRGGSSYNEQFF,TGTGCCAGCAGCCCCCGGGGGGGGAGCTCCTACAATGAGCAGTTCTTC
TRBJ1-1,TRBV6-5,.,.,CASSYKIQGYTEAFF,TGTGCCAGCAGTTATAAGATCCAGGGCTACACTGAAGCTTTCTTT
TRBJ1-3,TRBV2,.,.,CARRQSSGNTIYF,TGTGCCAGACGACAGAGCTCTGGAAACACCATATATTTT
TRBJ2-7,TRBV4-1,.,.,CASSQGYGGPYEQYF,TGCGCCAGCAGCCAGGGTTACGGGGGTCCCTACGAGCAGTACTTC
TRBJ1-1,TRBV7-9,.,.,CASSLRGANTEAFF,TGTGCCAGCAGCTTACGGGGGGCGAACACTGAAGCTTTCTTT
TRBJ2-3,TRBV28,.,.,CASSSGGDTDTQYF,TGTGCCAGCAGCTCTGGGGGCGACACAGATACGCAGTATTTT
TRBJ2-1,TRBV18,.,.,CASSQQDNEQFF,TGTGCCAGCTCACAACAGGACAATGAGCAGTTCTTC
TRBJ2-1,TRBV5-4,TRBD1,.,CASSLGTGNYNEQFF,TGTGCCAGCAGCTTGGGGACAGGGAATTACAATGAGCAGTTCTTC
TRBJ2-2,TRBV5-1,.,.,CASSLGSGFHLLNTGELFF,TGCGCCAGCAGCTTGGGGTCAGGTTTCCACCTCCTGAACACCGGGGAGCTGTTTTTT
TRBJ2-3,TRBV28,TRBD2,.,CASSSQRESLDTQYF,TGTGCCAGCAGTTCTCAGCGGGAGTCTCTTGATACGCAGTATTTT
TRBJ1-6,TRBV27,TRBD1,.,CASSLAGQGISPLHF,TGTGCCAGCAGTTTAGCTGGACAGGGGATTTCACCCCTCCACTTT
TRBJ2-3,TRBV13,.,.,CASSLDRQYTSTDTQYF,TGTGCCAGCAGCTTAGATCGACAGTACACTAGCACAGATACGCAGTATTTT
TRBJ2-7,TRBV21-1,.,.,CASSKLEDSSYEQYF,TGTGCCAGCAGCAAGCTCGAGGACAGTTCCTACGAGCAGTACTTC
TRBJ2-7,TRBV5-6,TRBD2,.,CASSLWREKYRTQNYEQYF,TGTGCCAGCAGCCTTTGGCGGGAGAAATACCGGACCCAAAACTACGAGCAGTACTTC
TRBJ2-7,TRBV28,TRBD1,.,CASTPLGTGGYEQYF,TGTGCCAGCACTCCACTCGGGACAGGGGGCTACGAGCAGTACTTC
TRBJ2-1,TRBV5-1,.,.,CASTPIDSLSSYNEQFF,TGCGCCAGCACGCCCATCGACTCCCTGAGCTCCTACAATGAGCAGTTCTTC
TRBJ2-3,TRBV5-8,.,.,CATTVGQSTDTQYF,TGTGCCACCACTGTAGGACAGAGCACAGATACGCAGTATTTT
TRBJ2-1,TRBV5-1,.,.,CASSLAVVALGNEQFF,TGCGCCAGCAGCTTGGCCGTGGTAGCGTTGGGCAATGAGCAGTTCTTC
TRBJ2-7,TRBV10-3,.,.,CAIERGGGYEQYF,TGTGCCATCGAAAGGGGTGGCGGATACGAGCAGTACTTC
TRBJ2-5,TRBV5-1,.,.,CASSSPSQETQYF,TGCGCCAGCAGCTCCCCGTCCCAAGAGACCCAGTACTTC
TRBJ2-1,TRBV29-1,TRBD2,once,CSVLFVGLANEQFF,TGCAGCGTCCTCTTTGTTGGACTAGCCAATGAGCAGTTCTTC
TRBJ1-2,TRBV19,.,once,CASSVLQGHYGYTF,TGTGCCAGTAGTGTGTTACAGGGCCACTATGGCTACACCTTC
TRBJ1-6,TRBV19,TRBD1,.,CASRPGGSSYNSPLHF,TGTGCCAGTAGGCCAGGGGGGAGCTCCTATAATTCACCCCTCCACTTT
TRBJ2-2,TRBV7-9,TRBD2,.,CASSLAGLPPNTGELFF,TGTGCCAGCAGCTTAGCGGGACTACCCCCGAACACCGGGGAGCTGTTTTTT
TRBJ2-1,TRBV14,TRBD2,.,CASNLAGGLTFF,TGTGCCAGCAATCTAGCGGGGGGGCTGACGTTCTTC
TRBJ1-4,TRBV28,.,.,CASSSNEKLFF,TGTGCCAGCAGTTCGAATGAAAAACTGTTTTTT
TRBJ1-1,TRBV5-1,TRBD1,.,CASSLVGQGALNTEAFF,TGCGCCAGCAGCTTGGTTGGGCAGGGGGCCCTGAACACTGAAGCTTTCTTT
TRBJ2-1,TRBV7-9,.,.,CASSLGSGINEQFF,TGTGCCAGCAGCTTAGGCAGCGGAATCAATGAGCAGTTCTTC
TRBJ1-1,TRBV6-4,.,.,CASSALGGDTEAFF,TGTGCCAGCAGTGCCCTGGGGGGGGACACTGAAGCTTTCTTT
TRBJ1-5,TRBV6-5,TRBD1,.,CASSSGGGGQPQHF,TGTGCCAGCAGTTCAGGGGGCGGAGGTCAGCCCCAGCATTTT
TRBJ2-6,TRBV11-2,.,.,CASSLDLWGSGANVLTF,TGTGCCAGCAGCTTAGATTTGTGGGGCTCCGGGGCCAACGTCCTGACTTTC
TRBJ2-2,TRBV6-5,.,.,CASSYEGSGELFF,TGTGCCAGCAGTTACGAGGGATCCGGGGAGCTGTTTTTT
TRBJ2-3,TRBV2,TRBD2,.,CASRPRLAGVRDTQYF,TGTGCCAGCAGACCCCGACTAGCGGGAGTCCGAGATACGCAGTATTTT
TRBJ2-5,TRBV2,TRBD2,once,CARGTSGRETQYF,TGTGCCAGGGGGACTAGCGGGAGAGAGACCCAGTACTTC
TRBJ1-5,TRBV28,TRBD1,.,CASRLPPRQGGNQPQHF,TGTGCCAGCAGACTCCCCCCCAGACAGGGCGGCAATCAGCCCCAGCATTTT
TRBJ2-1,TRBV11-1,.,.,CASTRDLYNEQFF,TGTGCCAGCACCAGGGACTTGTACAATGAGCAGTTCTTC
TRBJ1-4,TRBV10-2,TRBD1,.,CASSEATGINEKLFF,TGCGCCAGCAGTGAGGCGACAGGGATAAATGAAAAACTGTTTTTT
TRBJ2-3,TRBV10-3,TRBD1,.,CAITPTGVADTQYF,TGTGCCATCACTCCTACAGGGGTAGCGGATACGCAGTATTTT
TRBJ2-7,TRBV4-1,.,.,CASSQVLREPYEQYF,TGCGCCAGCAGCCAAGTACTCAGGGAACCTTACGAGCAGTACTTC
TRBJ1-6,TRBV7-3,.,.,CASSRAQGGYNSPLHF,TGTGCCAGCAGCCGTGCGCAGGGAGGCTATAATTCACCCCTCCACTTT
TRBJ2-7,TRBV5-6,TRBD1,.,CASSLPGRGQGADSGEQYF,TGTGCCAGCAGCCTCCCGGGCCGCGGACAGGGGGCGGATTCGGGCGAGCAGTACTTC
TRBJ2-1,TRBV15,.,.,CATSREQSSVGEQFF,TGTGCCACCAGCAGAGAACAATCCAGCGTCGGTGAGCAGTTCTTC